The 18 T cell receptor beta chains below were found in one sample sequenced in a study of beta chain features in type 1 diabetes. For these receptors, no antigen is known. Study results and caveats: In all four CD4+ subsets, TCRB CDR3 length was significantly, moderately reduced in type 1 diabetes.

Sequenced material consisted of expressed TCRB transcripts (all of the isolated RNA was reverse transcribed). Sequencing was performed with immunoSEQ multiplex PCR; in TCRdb, only in-frame clones are kept and a portion is missing. The sample consists of approximately 240,000 clones, around 16% of them appearing once. Sequencing input: naive CD4+ T cells from blood. The receptor source for this set is a man aged 30 to 45 with type 1 diabetes.

The rearrangement links TRBV30 to TRBJ2-7; 8 nucleotides match TRBD2. The germline V gene encodes CDR1 GTSNPN and CDR2 SVGIG (reference sequence). V shed 1 base, J shed 4 bases, and the junction held 6 bases outside the gene matches. The length of the CDR3 is 14 residues. CDR3 sequence: CAWSGTGTSYEQYF. In DNA, the CDR3 is TGTGCCTGGAGTGGGACCGGGACTAGTTACGAGCAGTACTTC. Based on the CDR3 plus reference TRBV30 and TRBJ2-7, the full variable domain is SQTIHQWPATLVQPVGSPLSLECTVEGTSNPNLYWYRQAAGRGLQLLFYSVGIGQISSEVPQNLSASRPQDRQFILSSKKLLLSDSGFYLCAWSGTGTSYEQYFGPGTRLTVT.

The chain links TRBV2 to TRBJ2-5; D may be TRBD1 (5 bases). The ends were cut back, 4 bases at V and 6 bases at J, with 15 bases in the middle. CDR3 length: 14 amino acids. CDR1 is SNHLY and CDR2 is FYNNEI in the germline V gene. The CDR3 sequence: CASSAGGGAQTQYF. The CDR3 region has the DNA TGTGCCAGCAGTGCTGGCGGTGGGGCCCAGACCCAGTACTTC.

The chain couples TRBV10-3 to TRBJ2-3; 7 bases fit TRBD1. Germline lookup yields CDR1 ENHRY and CDR2 SYGVKD. V dropped 10 bases and J dropped 3; count of bases not matched to a gene: 10. This CDR3 region has 14 residues. The CDR3, as DNA: TGTGCCACGAAGGCCAGACAGGGTACAGATACGCAGTATTTT. Its translation: CATKARQGTDTQYF.

The chain carries TRBV7-3 and TRBJ2-1, with a weak D call TRBD2 (5 bases). From germline, CDR1 is SGHTA and CDR2 FQGTGA. Trimming took 0 bases from V and 5 from J, leaving 11 bases between them. CDR3 size: 15 residues. The CDR3 is CASSLTLGGDNEQFF. CDR3 sequence (DNA): TGTGCCAGCAGCTTAACGCTCGGAGGAGACAATGAGCAGTTCTTC.

V usage is TRBV19 and J usage is TRBJ1-5, with unresolved D. Germline V gives CDR1 LNHDA, CDR2 SQIVND (reference sequence). The CDR3 length is 12 residues. Trimming left V 5 bases short and J 5 bases short, with 7 bases between. This CDR3 reads CASSPFDQPQHF. As DNA, the CDR3 is TGTGCCAGTAGTCCGTTTGATCAGCCCCAGCATTTT.

In its sample, this clone was seen a few times. V is TRBV14 and J is TRBJ2-1, with 10 bases lining up with TRBD2. The CDR3 is made up of 12 amino acids. CDR1 and CDR2 from the germline V gene are SGHDN and FVKESK. V lost 4 bases to trimming and J lost 10 bases; unmatched junction nucleotides: 1. CDR3 DNA: TGTGCCAGCAGCCCGGGACTAGCGGAGCAGTTCTTC. Translating it yields CASSPGLAEQFF.

CDR3 sequence: CASSFLQGADGYTF. The CDR3 DNA reads TGTGCCAGCAGCTTTTTACAGGGGGCTGATGGCTACACCTTC. The V gene is TRBV7-2, the J gene TRBJ1-2; 9 positions match TRBD1. The trim removed 3 bases at V and 6 bases at J, leaving 5 bases unmatched. Germline CDR1 reads SGHTA; CDR2 reads FQGNSA. CDR3 length: 14 amino acids.

V usage is TRBV23-1 and J usage is TRBJ1-1; unclear D gene. TRBV23-1 is labeled an ORF, and its function is uncertain. The CDR3 length is 14 residues. Trimming left V 1 base short and J 0 bases short, with 6 bases between. CDR3 residues: CASSQFSMNTEAFF. The CDR3 nucleotides read TGCGCCAGCAGTCAATTCAGCATGAACACTGAAGCTTTCTTT.

This chain links TRBV7-8 with TRBJ2-1; 13 bases are shared with TRBD2. V lost 3 bases and J lost 6; bases outside the gene matches: 11. Germline V gives CDR1 SGHVS, CDR2 FQNEAQ. CDR3 length: 18 amino acids. The CDR3 region has the DNA TGTGCCAGCAGCTTCGCCCTCGGACTAGCGGGAGTGTCCAATGAGCAGTTCTTC. It specifies CASSFALGLAGVSNEQFF.

This clone was seen more than once but under ten times. The genes are TRBV9 and TRBJ2-2; D unresolved. Germline CDR1 SGDLS, CDR2 YYNGEE. V lost 6 bases to trimming and J lost 2 bases, with 8 bases between them. CDR3 length equals 13 residues. This CDR3 is CASNNGNTGELFF. In nucleotides, the CDR3 is TGTGCCAGCAATAACGGAAACACCGGGGAGCTGTTTTTT.

Only a few counts were recorded for this clone. The chain joins TRBV10-3 to TRBJ2-2, with D perhaps TRBD1 (6 bases). The CDR3 totals 15 residues. V was clipped by 3 bases and J by 4 bases, with 12 bases between them. Germline loops: CDR1 ENHRY, CDR2 SYGVKD. The chain's CDR3 is CAISDTGPITGELFF. In DNA, the CDR3 is TGTGCCATCAGTGATACAGGGCCCATCACCGGGGAGCTGTTTTTT.

About this clone itself: This same CDR3 is encoded by further DNA sequences in the sample. This sequence joins TRBV29-1 and TRBJ1-5; 9 nucleotides align to TRBD1. The germline CDR1 and CDR2 sequences are SQVTM and ANQGSEA. This CDR3 is built from 13 residues. V gave up 6 bases and J gave up 5 bases; unmatched junction bases: 5. The CDR3, as DNA: TGCAGCGTACGACAGGGGGGCGATCAGCCCCAGCATTTT. It specifies CSVRQGGDQPQHF.

The rearrangement uses TRBV29-1 and TRBJ1-1, with D unclear. The CDR3 consists of 12 residues. V dropped 6 bases and J dropped 1 base, with 9 bases sitting between them. Germline V lookup: CDR1 SQVTM, CDR2 ANQGSEA. The CDR3 bases are TGCAGCGTCCAGCCCCAGAACACTGAAGCTTTCTTT. As protein: CSVQPQNTEAFF.

The rearrangement joins TRBV28 to TRBJ2-4; the D gene is possibly TRBD1 (6 bases). V was shortened by 2 bases and J by 0 bases, with 8 bases between the two germline ends. The CDR3 runs to 15 residues. Germline V CDR1 and CDR2: MDHEN, SYDVKM. CDR3 nucleotide sequence: TGTGCCAGCAGTTTACAGGGGCTAGCCAAAAACATTCAGTACTTC. Translating it yields CASSLQGLAKNIQYF.

The J gene is TRBJ2-7, the V gene TRBV9; possibly TRBD1 or TRBD2 for D (5 bases each). CDR1 SGDLS and CDR2 YYNGEE come from the germline V gene. Between the trimmed V and J ends, which lost 4 bases and 1 base, there was a span of 15 bases. This CDR3 spans 15 amino acids. Written as DNA, the CDR3 is TGTGCCAGCAGCCCCGGGACGACAAGGTCCTACGAGCAGTACTTC. This translates into CASSPGTTRSYEQYF.

The chain uses TRBV25-1 and TRBJ2-1, with TRBD2 as a possible D gene (7 bases). Trimming took off 6 bases at V and 13 bases at J, with 13 bases between the two ends. The V gene's germline CDR1 is MGHDK and CDR2 SYGVNS. The CDR3 runs 11 residues. CDR3 in DNA: TGTGCCAGCAGGGGGGGGCAGGGACAGTTCTTC. As protein: CASRGGQGQFF.

The J gene is TRBJ2-5, the V gene TRBV5-1; tentative D call: TRBD1 (6 bases). V was clipped by 0 bases and J by 1 base, with 10 bases between them. This CDR3 spans 15 amino acids. Germline CDR1 is SGHRS and CDR2 is YFSETQ. CDR3 nucleotide sequence: TGCGCCAGCAGCTTGGTACACAGGGCCCAAGAGACCCAGTACTTC. Amino acids: CASSLVHRAQETQYF.

Regarding this clone: Other DNA sequences in the same sample also yield this CDR3. The gene calls are TRBV30 and TRBJ2-7; D unresolved. The CDR3 is made up of 11 amino acids. Germline V lookup: CDR1 GTSNPN, CDR2 SVGIG (reference sequence). Trimming took off 0 bases at V and 4 bases at J, with 4 bases between the two ends. Here the CDR3 reads CAWSVRYEQYF. CDR3 bases: TGTGCCTGGAGTGTAAGATACGAGCAGTACTTC.